This is a list of T cell receptor beta chains from one sample in a study of cytomegalovirus exposure and HLA in healthy donors. Sequenced by immunoSEQ multiplex PCR; TCRdb stores in-frame clones only, minus some. The sample yields 150,000 or so clones, around 80% seen once. The sequencing sample was made of PBMCs. These receptors were taken from a woman between 50 and 59 years old in good health and CMV-seropositive. Both conserved end residues are part of each CDR3. D genes are given only for firm matches. Clone size is given for some rows only: seen once, a few or many times, or a class if the clone is expanded.

.	TRBV4-1	TRBJ2-3	.	CASSQTRQGLTDTQYF	TGCGCCAGCAGCCAAACCAGACAGGGACTCACAGATACGCAGTATTTT
TRBD1	TRBV5-5	TRBJ1-1	once	CASSFNTGETEAFF	TGTGCCAGCAGCTTCAATACAGGGGAAACTGAAGCTTTCTTT
.	TRBV10-3	TRBJ1-3	.	CAISELITGSSGNTIYF	TGTGCCATCAGTGAGTTAATTACAGGGTCTTCTGGAAACACCATATATTTT
.	TRBV15	TRBJ2-7	.	CATSYSGESIIHEQYF	TGTGCCACCAGCTACTCAGGGGAGTCCATCATCCACGAGCAGTACTTC
TRBD1	TRBV10-2	TRBJ1-4	.	CASKRGPNEKLFF	TGCGCCAGCAAGAGGGGGCCTAATGAAAAACTGTTTTTT
TRBD1	TRBV9	TRBJ1-5	.	CASSVGTGYQPQHF	TGTGCCAGCAGCGTAGGGACAGGTTATCAGCCCCAGCATTTT
TRBD2	TRBV7-3	TRBJ2-1	.	CASSPWTSGKFQFF	TGTGCCAGCAGCCCATGGACTAGCGGGAAATTTCAGTTCTTC
TRBD1	TRBV27	TRBJ1-2	.	CASSFLTGEGGYTF	TGTGCCAGCAGTTTCCTGACAGGGGAAGGAGGCTACACCTTC
.	TRBV25-1	TRBJ2-7	.	CASSESDTPYEQYF	TGTGCCAGCAGTGAGTCCGACACCCCCTACGAGCAGTACTTC
TRBD1	TRBV5-1	TRBJ1-1	.	CASSGTVNTEAFF	TGCGCCAGCAGCGGGACAGTTAACACTGAAGCTTTCTTT
.	TRBV19	TRBJ2-7	.	CASSIARGRFEQYF	TGTGCCAGTAGTATAGCCAGGGGTCGGTTCGAGCAGTACTTC
.	TRBV7-3	TRBJ1-1	.	CASSLSGGSPTEAFF	TGTGCCAGCAGCCTAAGTGGGGGGAGCCCCACTGAAGCTTTCTTT
TRBD1	TRBV7-9	TRBJ2-3	.	CASSLALGGQGADTQYF	TGTGCCAGCAGCTTAGCGCTAGGGGGACAGGGCGCAGATACGCAGTATTTT
.	TRBV28	TRBJ1-2	.	CASSLQTYGYTF	TGTGCCAGCAGTTTACAGACTTATGGCTACACCTTC
.	TRBV11-2	TRBJ2-7	.	CASSGQPSYEQYF	TGTGCCAGCAGCGGACAGCCATCCTACGAGCAGTACTTC
TRBD2	TRBV7-9	TRBJ2-7	.	CSSSFSGRAPLGTQQYF	TGTTCCAGCAGCTTTAGCGGGAGGGCCCCCCTCGGTACTCAGCAGTACTTC
TRBD2	TRBV6-6	TRBJ2-7	.	CASSRSGGDYEQYF	TGTGCCAGCAGCCGTAGCGGGGGGGACTACGAGCAGTACTTC
TRBD2	TRBV5-1	TRBJ2-5	.	CASSLSGEETQYF	TGCGCCAGCAGCCTGAGCGGGGAAGAGACCCAGTACTTC
TRBD1	TRBV2	TRBJ2-3	.	CASNPGTGFTDTQYF	TGTGCCAGCAACCCCGGGACAGGGTTCACAGATACGCAGTATTTT
TRBD1	TRBV5-4	TRBJ2-2	few	CASSLDRGSGELFF	TGTGCCAGCAGCCTTGACAGGGGGAGCGGGGAGCTGTTTTTT
.	TRBV6-5	TRBJ1-1	.	CASSSDRRYTEAFF	TGTGCCAGCAGCTCAGACAGACGTTACACTGAAGCTTTCTTT
TRBD1	TRBV4-1	TRBJ2-5	few	CASSPLDRGLQETQYF	TGCGCCAGCAGCCCGCTGGACAGGGGTCTCCAAGAGACCCAGTACTTC
.	TRBV5-1	TRBJ1-1	few	CASSPVTANTEAFF	TGCGCCAGCAGTCCTGTGACAGCGAACACTGAAGCTTTCTTT
TRBD1	TRBV5-1	TRBJ2-3	.	CASRPGTGGADTQYF	TGCGCCAGCAGGCCCGGGACAGGGGGCGCCGATACGCAGTATTTT
.	TRBV5-4	TRBJ1-1	.	CASSPWGRENTEAFF	TGTGCCAGCAGCCCCTGGGGGCGAGAGAACACTGAAGCTTTCTTT
.	TRBV7-2	TRBJ2-7	.	CASSLMGGQSTYEQYF	TGTGCCAGCAGCTTAATGGGCGGACAGAGTACCTACGAGCAGTACTTC
.	TRBV25-1	TRBJ1-4	.	CASSGTRRGKLFF	TGTGCCAGCAGTGGTACTCGCAGGGGAAAACTGTTTTTT
.	TRBV11-2	TRBJ1-2	.	CASSSRLNYGYTF	TGTGCCAGCAGCTCTAGGCTGAACTATGGCTACACCTTC
.	TRBV5-1	TRBJ1-1	.	CASSLRYDSPEAFF	TGCGCCAGCAGCTTACGATATGACAGCCCTGAAGCTTTCTTT
.	TRBV7-2	TRBJ2-1	.	CASSLRAREQFF	TGTGCCAGCAGCCTGAGGGCTCGTGAGCAGTTCTTC
TRBD2	TRBV18	TRBJ2-3	.	CASSKQTNPGGPDTQYF	TGTGCCAGCTCCAAGCAGACCAATCCGGGAGGGCCAGATACGCAGTATTTT
TRBD1	TRBV7-3	TRBJ2-7	.	CASSPDRDYEQYF	TGTGCCAGCAGCCCGGACAGGGACTACGAGCAGTACTTC
TRBD1	TRBV7-3	TRBJ2-7	.	CASSSDRGYEQYF	TGTGCCAGCAGCTCGGACAGGGGCTACGAGCAGTACTTC
.	TRBV5-1	TRBJ1-4	.	CASPRGGESDEKLFF	TGCGCCAGCCCCCGGGGGGGGGAATCTGACGAAAAACTGTTTTTT
.	TRBV25-1	TRBJ1-2	.	CASSASLGRESHGYTF	TGTGCCAGCAGTGCCTCCTTGGGCCGGGAGAGCCATGGCTACACCTTC
.	TRBV11-1	TRBJ1-1	.	CASSLVGATEAFF	TGTGCCAGCAGCTTAGTTGGGGCTACTGAAGCTTTCTTT
.	TRBV7-7	TRBJ2-5	.	CASSPRSPGNQETQYF	TGTGCTAGCAGCCCCAGGAGCCCGGGGAACCAAGAGACCCAGTACTTC
.	TRBV28	TRBJ1-2	.	CASSLARDEGGYTF	TGTGCCAGCAGTTTAGCCAGAGATGAGGGTGGCTACACCTTC
.	TRBV28	TRBJ1-1	.	CASSSPMTGMNTEAFF	TGTGCCAGCAGTTCACCGATGACAGGTATGAACACTGAAGCTTTCTTT
TRBD1	TRBV5-1	TRBJ2-3	few	CASSSDRGKDTQYF	TGCGCCAGCAGCAGCGACAGGGGTAAGGATACGCAGTATTTT
TRBD2	TRBV5-4	TRBJ2-7	few	CASSSGLAGVYEQYF	TGTGCCAGCAGCTCGGGACTAGCGGGAGTGTACGAGCAGTACTTC
.	TRBV4-2	TRBJ2-1	.	CASSQDGLGSWSGQFF	TGTGCCAGCAGCCAAGATGGCCTAGGTAGCTGGAGCGGGCAGTTCTTC
.	TRBV5-1	TRBJ2-7	few	CASSPSEPRYEQYF	TGCGCCAGCAGCCCATCCGAGCCCAGGTACGAGCAGTACTTC
TRBD2	TRBV30	TRBJ2-5	.	CAWSAAGGGETQYF	TGTGCCTGGAGTGCGGCGGGAGGGGGAGAGACCCAGTACTTC
.	TRBV19	TRBJ1-4	once	CASSTGSVGEKLFF	TGTGCCAGTAGCACAGGGTCAGTCGGTGAAAAACTGTTTTTT
.	TRBV6-1	TRBJ2-3	.	CASSVLPGVGSTDTQYF	TGTGCCAGCAGTGTCCTGCCGGGAGTAGGGAGCACAGATACGCAGTATTTT
.	TRBV25-1	TRBJ1-2	.	CASSDPDSYGYTF	TGTGCCAGCAGTGATCCGGACAGCTATGGCTACACCTTC
TRBD1	TRBV11-2	TRBJ2-7	.	CASSRLAGTVLNEQYF	TGTGCCAGCAGCCGTTTAGCCGGGACAGTATTAAACGAGCAGTACTTC
TRBD2	TRBV18	TRBJ2-7	.	CASSPRTSGTGEQYF	TGTGCCAGCTCACCACGGACTAGCGGGACCGGGGAGCAGTACTTC
TRBD1	TRBV27	TRBJ1-5	.	CASSPGTGGNQPQHF	TGTGCCAGCAGTCCCGGGACAGGGGGCAATCAGCCCCAGCATTTT
TRBD1	TRBV10-2	TRBJ1-2	.	CASSEGQGPYGYTF	TGCGCCAGCAGTGAGGGACAGGGTCCCTATGGCTACACCTTC
TRBD1	TRBV7-2	TRBJ2-5	.	CASSPDRGPAWETQYF	TGTGCCAGCAGCCCCGACAGGGGGCCCGCCTGGGAGACCCAGTACTTC
TRBD2	TRBV6-1	TRBJ2-3	.	CASTSGGSDTQYF	TGTGCCAGCACCTCGGGGGGGTCAGATACGCAGTATTTT
.	TRBV21-1	TRBJ1-5	once	CASSRETVTKNESNQPQHF	TGTGCCAGCAGCAGAGAGACAGTCACTAAGAACGAAAGCAATCAGCCCCAGCATTTT